The 5 T cell receptor beta chains below all came from one sample that was sequenced in a study of T cell responses to AZD1222 COVID-19 vaccine. Clones were sequenced by immunoSEQ multiplex PCR, and TCRdb holds only the in-frame ones, with some missing. The sample holds over 100,000 clones; 75% to 90% are singletons and the top ten take roughly 6.3%. Sequencing was performed on peripheral blood, taken on day 0 of AZD1222 vaccination. Receptor source: an adult in good health.

The chain combines TRBV10-3 with TRBJ1-5; the D is unclear. Trimming pared 11 bases from V and 3 bases from J, leaving 20 bases between. The germline V gene has CDR1 ENHRY and CDR2 SYGVKD. This CDR3 is 15 amino acids long. DNA of the CDR3: TGTGCCTCCTGTTCTCTGGCTGCCCCCAATCAGCCCCAGCATTTT. It codes for CASCSLAAPNQPQHF.

CDR3 amino acids: CASSPSPRANYGYTF. The DNA for the CDR3 is TGTGCCAGCAGCCCTTCACCCAGGGCTAACTATGGCTACACCTTC. This chain joins TRBV11-2 and TRBJ1-2, with a weak D call TRBD1 (5 bases). V gave up 5 bases and J gave up 0 bases, with 13 bases separating them. CDR3 length: 15 amino acids. In germline, CDR1 is SGHAT, CDR2 FQNNGV.

This chain joins TRBV18 and TRBJ2-3; TRBD2 is a possible D gene (5 bases). V was pared by 2 bases and J by 2 bases, with 14 bases between. This CDR3 has 16 amino acids. Germline CDR1 is KGHSH and CDR2 is LQKENI. CDR3 bases: TGTGCCAGCTCACCAAAGATGAGGGTAGACACAGATACGCAGTATTTT. Its translation: CASSPKMRVDTDTQYF.

V usage is TRBV12-5 and J usage is TRBJ2-2; no reliable D call. V dropped 5 bases and J dropped 0 bases, with 7 bases sitting between them. The CDR3 runs to 14 residues. Germline V gene sequence: CDR1 LGHNT, CDR2 FRNRAP. CDR3 sequence (DNA): TGTGCTAGTGGTCCCGGTCCGAACACCGGGGAGCTGTTTTTT. It is translated as CASGPGPNTGELFF.

The chain couples TRBV6-5 to TRBJ1-6, with 8 bases aligning to TRBD1. Germline V gene lookup returns CDR1 MNHEY and CDR2 SVGAGI. This CDR3 region has 14 residues. J gave up 10 bases and V 7 bases, and 9 bases lay outside the gene matches. The DNA of the CDR3 is TGTGCCAGCAATCTAGACAGGGGTAGGTCACCCCTCCACTTT. This codes for CASNLDRGRSPLHF.